The rows below give T cell receptor beta chains drawn from one sample of a study of CD8 T cells in ankylosing spondylitis. TCRdb processed the 5' RACE reads anew with MiXCR; each CDR3 protein has one entry. The sample lists more than 150,000 distinct CDR3 sequences; roughly 18% were seen once. Specimen: blood, either unsorted or a sorted T cell fraction (not recorded which). These receptors were obtained from a male donor under 30 with ankylosing spondylitis or in good health (not recorded which). Each CDR3 is given with its conserved first and last residue. A D gene is named only where the DNA matches it firmly. Expanded clones get a size class; other rows say once, few or many, or leave the size out.

J gene	V gene	D gene	clone size	CDR3 protein	CDR3 DNA
TRBJ2-2	TRBV7-9	-	many	CASSAYRAGTGELFF	TGTGCCAGCAGCGCATACAGGGCGGGCACCGGGGAGCTGTTTTTT
TRBJ2-1	TRBV27	-	many	CASSSSEHNEQFF	TGTGCCAGCAGTTCGAGCGAGCACAATGAGCAGTTCTTC
TRBJ2-1	TRBV7-6	TRBD1	-	CASSIGTAYMNEQFF	TGTGCCAGCAGCATTGGGACAGCCTATATGAATGAGCAGTTCTTC
TRBJ1-3	TRBV29-1	-	-	CSVEDRAGSNTIYF	TGCAGCGTTGAAGATCGGGCAGGGTCGAACACCATATATTTT
TRBJ2-1	TRBV15	TRBD1	many	CATSRDRGPGQGELDEQFF	TGTGCCACCAGCAGAGATCGAGGACCGGGACAGGGGGAATTGGATGAGCAGTTCTTC
TRBJ2-1	TRBV5-6	-	many	CASSWELGGAFYNEQFF	TGTGCCAGCAGCTGGGAATTGGGGGGAGCCTTCTACAATGAGCAGTTCTTC
TRBJ2-1	TRBV2	TRBD1	many	CASSPGQGDYNEQFF	TGTGCCAGCAGTCCGGGACAGGGAGATTACAATGAGCAGTTCTTC
TRBJ2-3	TRBV7-8	-	many	CASSSQGHSTDTQYF	TGTGCCAGCAGCTCGCAGGGCCATAGCACAGATACGCAGTATTTT
TRBJ2-1	TRBV7-2	-	-	CASSLGFLSYNDQFF	TGTGCCAGCAGCTTGGGTTTCCTCTCCTACAATGACCAGTTCTTC
TRBJ2-1	TRBV5-1	TRBD2	-	CASRTSGRLDEQFF	TGCGCCAGCAGGACTAGCGGGAGGTTGGATGAGCAGTTCTTC
TRBJ2-5	TRBV6-1	-	many	CASSSTPSVETQYF	TGTGCCAGCAGCTCCACACCATCGGTAGAGACCCAGTACTTC
TRBJ2-3	TRBV24-1	TRBD2	-	CATSDSRTSGITQYF	TGTGCCACCAGTGATTCTCGGACTAGCGGGATCACGCAGTATTTT
TRBJ2-1	TRBV10-2	-	-	CASIDKYNEQFF	TGCGCCAGCATCGACAAATACAATGAGCAGTTCTTC
TRBJ1-3	TRBV6-5	-	many	CASKTDSSGNTIYF	TGTGCCAGCAAGACGGACAGCTCTGGAAACACCATATATTTT
TRBJ1-2	TRBV20-1	-	many	CSARLIYGYTF	TGCAGTGCCAGACTGATCTATGGCTACACCTTC
TRBJ2-7	TRBV27	-	-	CATSTGLNSEQYF	TGTGCCACCTCGACAGGACTTAACTCCGAGCAGTACTTC
TRBJ2-2	TRBV7-3	-	many	CASSSLLDTGELFF	TGTGCCAGCAGCTCCCTCCTTGACACCGGGGAGCTGTTTTTT
TRBJ2-3	TRBV9	-	many	CASSVGTVSTDTQYF	TGTGCCAGCAGCGTCGGAACAGTTAGCACAGATACGCAGTATTTT
TRBJ2-1	TRBV7-6	TRBD2	-	CASSRGLDPLLF	TGTGCCAGCAGCCGGGGACTAGATCCGTTGCTCTTC
TRBJ2-7	TRBV7-2	-	-	CASSLGIGGSYEQYF	TGTGCCAGCAGCTTAGGGATTGGGGGGAGTTACGAGCAGTACTTC
TRBJ2-3	TRBV7-2	-	few	CASSFGIGTDTQYF	TGTGCCAGCAGCTTTGGAATTGGCACAGATACGCAGTATTTT
TRBJ2-2	TRBV24-1	-	many	CATRESGELFF	TGTGCCACCAGGGAATCCGGGGAGCTGTTTTTT
TRBJ2-5	TRBV7-8	-	many	CASSLPGETQYF	TGTGCCAGCAGCTTACCCGGGGAGACCCAGTACTTC
TRBJ2-1	TRBV20-1	TRBD2	many	CSARRASGSNEQFF	TGCAGTGCTAGAAGGGCTAGCGGGAGCAATGAGCAGTTCTTC
TRBJ1-1	TRBV7-9	-	-	CASSPERSTEAFF	TGTGCCAGCAGCCCCGAGCGGAGCACTGAAGCTTTCTTT
TRBJ2-2	TRBV6-5	-	many	CASSSVGHGELFF	TGTGCCAGCAGTTCTGTAGGTCACGGGGAGCTGTTTTTT